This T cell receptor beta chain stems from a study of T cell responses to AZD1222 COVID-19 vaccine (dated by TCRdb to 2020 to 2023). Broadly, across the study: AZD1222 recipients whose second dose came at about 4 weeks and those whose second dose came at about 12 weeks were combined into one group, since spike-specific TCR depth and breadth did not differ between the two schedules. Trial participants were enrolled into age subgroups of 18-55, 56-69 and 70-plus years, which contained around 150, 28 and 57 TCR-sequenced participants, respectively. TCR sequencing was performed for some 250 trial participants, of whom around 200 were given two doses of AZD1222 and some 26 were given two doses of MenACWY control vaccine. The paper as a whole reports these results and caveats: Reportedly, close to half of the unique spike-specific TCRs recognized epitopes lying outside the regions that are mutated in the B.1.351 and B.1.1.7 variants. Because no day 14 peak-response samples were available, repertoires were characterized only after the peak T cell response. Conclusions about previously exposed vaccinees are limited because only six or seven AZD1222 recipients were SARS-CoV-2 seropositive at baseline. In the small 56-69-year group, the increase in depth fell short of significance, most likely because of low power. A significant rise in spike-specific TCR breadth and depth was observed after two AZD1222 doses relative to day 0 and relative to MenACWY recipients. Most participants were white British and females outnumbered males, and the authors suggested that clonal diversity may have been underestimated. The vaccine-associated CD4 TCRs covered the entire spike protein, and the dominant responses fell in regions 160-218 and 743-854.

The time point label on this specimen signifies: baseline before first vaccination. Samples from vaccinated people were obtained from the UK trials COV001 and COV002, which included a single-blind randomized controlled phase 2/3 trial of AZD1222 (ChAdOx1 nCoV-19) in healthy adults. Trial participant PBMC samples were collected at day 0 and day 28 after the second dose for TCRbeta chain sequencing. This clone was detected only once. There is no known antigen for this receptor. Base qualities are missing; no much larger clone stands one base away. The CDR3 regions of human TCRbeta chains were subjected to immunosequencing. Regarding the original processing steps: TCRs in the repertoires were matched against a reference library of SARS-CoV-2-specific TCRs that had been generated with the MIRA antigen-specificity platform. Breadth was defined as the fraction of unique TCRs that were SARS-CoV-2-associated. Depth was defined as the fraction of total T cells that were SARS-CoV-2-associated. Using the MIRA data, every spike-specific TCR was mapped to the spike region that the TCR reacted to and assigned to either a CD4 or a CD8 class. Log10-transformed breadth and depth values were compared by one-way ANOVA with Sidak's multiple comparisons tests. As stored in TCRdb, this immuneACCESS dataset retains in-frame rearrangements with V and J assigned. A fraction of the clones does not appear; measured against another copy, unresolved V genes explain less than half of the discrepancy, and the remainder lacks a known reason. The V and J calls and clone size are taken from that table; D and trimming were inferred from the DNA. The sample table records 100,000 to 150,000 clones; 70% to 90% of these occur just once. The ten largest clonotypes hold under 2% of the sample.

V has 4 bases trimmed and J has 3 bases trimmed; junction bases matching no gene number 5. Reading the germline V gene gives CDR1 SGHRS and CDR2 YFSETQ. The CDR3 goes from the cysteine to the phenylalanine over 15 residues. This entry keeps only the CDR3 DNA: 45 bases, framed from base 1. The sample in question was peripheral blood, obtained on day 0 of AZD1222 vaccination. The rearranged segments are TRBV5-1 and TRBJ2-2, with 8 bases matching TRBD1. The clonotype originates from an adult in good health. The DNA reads TGCGCCAGCAGCCCACTGACAGGGGACACCGGGGAGCTGTTTTTT. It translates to CASSPLTGDTGELFF.